The present entry profiles one T cell receptor (beta chain) with its context. Antigen: not known. Primers: 60 Vbeta forward and 13 Jbeta reverse. Assay: immunoSEQ multiplex PCR; the TCRdb copy retains only in-frame clones and omits some. The sample comprises about 180,000 clones, over 80% of which are singletons, and about 1.4% rests with the top ten. Germline loops: CDR1 SEHNR, CDR2 FQNEAQ (reference sequence). The CDR3 extends over 13 amino acids. The ends lost 4 bases at V and 9 bases at J; junction bases unmatched: 4. These data originate in a study of cytomegalovirus exposure and HLA in healthy donors. Findings of the study overall: The investigators catalogued 150 to 200 TCR beta chains as cytomegalovirus-associated.

The sequenced sample was PBMCs. J is TRBJ1-5 and V is TRBV7-9; 9 bases align to TRBD1. This clonotype was obtained from a girl aged 10 to 17 in good health and CMV-seropositive. CDR3 sequence (DNA): TGTGCCAGCAGCTCCGGGACAGGGAGGCCCCAGCATTTT. This sequence encodes CASSSGTGRPQHF. The full variable domain, completed using reference TRBV7-9 and TRBJ1-5, is DTGVSQNPRHKITKRGQNVTFRCDPISEHNRLYWYRQTLGQGPEFLTYFQNEAQLEKSRLLSDRFSAERPKGSFSTLEIQRTEQGDSAMYLCASSSGTGRPQHFGDGTRLSIL.